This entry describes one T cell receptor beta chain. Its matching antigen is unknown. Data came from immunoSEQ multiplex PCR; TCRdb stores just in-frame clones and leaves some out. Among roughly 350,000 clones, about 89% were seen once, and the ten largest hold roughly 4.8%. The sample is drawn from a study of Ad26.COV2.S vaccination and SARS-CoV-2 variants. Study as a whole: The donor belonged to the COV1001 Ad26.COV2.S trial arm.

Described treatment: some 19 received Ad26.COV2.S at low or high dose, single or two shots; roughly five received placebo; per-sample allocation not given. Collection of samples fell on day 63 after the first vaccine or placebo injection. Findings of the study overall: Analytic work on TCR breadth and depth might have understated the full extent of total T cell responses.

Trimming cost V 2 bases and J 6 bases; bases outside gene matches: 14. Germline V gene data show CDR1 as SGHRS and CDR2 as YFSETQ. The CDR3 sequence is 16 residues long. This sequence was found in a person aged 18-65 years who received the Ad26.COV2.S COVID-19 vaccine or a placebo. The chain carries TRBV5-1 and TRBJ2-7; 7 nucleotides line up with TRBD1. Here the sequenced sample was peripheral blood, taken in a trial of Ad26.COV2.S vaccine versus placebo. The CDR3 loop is CASSFLSTGALLEQYF. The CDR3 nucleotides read TGCGCCAGCAGCTTCCTATCAACAGGGGCTCTTCTCGAGCAGTACTTC.